The rows below give T cell receptor beta chains drawn from one sample of a study of T cells in localized non-small cell lung cancer. TCRdb's table, derived via immunoSEQ multiplex PCR, lists solely in-frame clones and lacks some. Found here are approximately 70,000 clones, roughly four fifths of them singletons; the top ten hold approximately 4.5%. This sample comprised PBMCs, obtained before any cancer treatment. These TCRs come from a man aged 35 to 69 with stage II lung adenocarcinoma. The CDR3 runs from the conserved cysteine through the conserved F or W. D genes are given only for firm matches. Clone size is stated in some rows and not others, as once, few, many or a class when expanded.

CDR3 DNA	CDR3 protein	CDR3 length	clone size	D gene	V gene	J gene
TGTGCCAGCAGCTTAGGGGAAGGGAAGCTATTCCACAATACGCAGTATTTT	CASSLGEGKLFHNTQYF	17	.	.	TRBV11-1	TRBJ2-3
TGTGCCAGCAGCTTACCTCCGGGACAGCCCTATGGCTACACCTTC	CASSLPPGQPYGYTF	15	few	TRBD1	TRBV7-2	TRBJ1-2
TGCAGCGTCCGTGAACTCCGGAGGACTGAAGCTTTCTTT	CSVRELRRTEAFF	13	few	.	TRBV29-1	TRBJ1-1
TGTGCCAGCAGTTTATCGATACTAGCGGGAGAACCAGATACGCAGTATTTT	CASSLSILAGEPDTQYF	17	.	TRBD2	TRBV27	TRBJ2-3
TGTGCCAGCAGCGCGGCCAACCCACCTGGGACTTACCTTAGCTGGGACAATGAGCAGTTCTTC	CASSAANPPGTYLSWDNEQFF	21	.	.	TRBV9	TRBJ2-1
TGTGCCAGCAGCCAACGGGGGTACACTGAAGCTTTCTTT	CASSQRGYTEAFF	13	.	.	TRBV14	TRBJ1-1
TGTGCCAGCAGCTTAGGGCAGGGGGCTGAGGGCTACACCTTC	CASSLGQGAEGYTF	14	.	TRBD1	TRBV5-5	TRBJ1-2
TGCGCCAGCAGCTTGGTTGGCGAGTACTACAATGAGCAGTTCTTC	CASSLVGEYYNEQFF	15	.	.	TRBV5-1	TRBJ2-1
TGTGCCAGCAGCGCCGGGACTAGCGGGAGGGTAGAGACCCAGTACTTC	CASSAGTSGRVETQYF	16	.	TRBD2	TRBV9	TRBJ2-5
TGTGCCAGTAGTATTCAGGGGAAACGGAGCTCCTCTTCTCCCTACGAGCAGTACTTC	CASSIQGKRSSSSPYEQYF	19	.	.	TRBV19	TRBJ2-7
TGCAGCGTTGAAGCAGGGTCCTTACGGGGGACTGAAGCTTTCTTT	CSVEAGSLRGTEAFF	15	.	.	TRBV29-1	TRBJ1-1
TGTGCCAGTAGTATAGAACAGACTGGAAACACCATATATTTT	CASSIEQTGNTIYF	14	.	.	TRBV19	TRBJ1-3
TGCGCCAGCAGCCAAGAGGAAAGAACCTACTACGAGCAGTACTTC	CASSQEERTYYEQYF	15	.	.	TRBV4-1	TRBJ2-7
TGTGCCAGCAGCAAAGCGCTAGTGGACAGGGGTGCTGGAAACACCATATATTTT	CASSKALVDRGAGNTIYF	18	many	.	TRBV21-1	TRBJ1-3
TGTGCCAGTACCTCGGATGCCATGAACACTGAAGCTTTCTTT	CASTSDAMNTEAFF	14	.	.	TRBV19	TRBJ1-1
TGTGCCAGCAGCTTAGTAGCCCCCCTCGGGGGGCCTACCTACGAGCAGTACTTC	CASSLVAPLGGPTYEQYF	18	.	.	TRBV11-2	TRBJ2-7
TGTGCCAGCAGTCGGGAAACCGGGGAGCTGTTTTTT	CASSRETGELFF	12	.	.	TRBV6-5	TRBJ2-2
TGTGCCAGCAGCGTAGGTTGGTCTGGAACCTCTGGGGCCAACGTCCTGACTTTC	CASSVGWSGTSGANVLTF	18	.	.	TRBV9	TRBJ2-6
TGCGCCAGCAGCTTCTCTAGCGGATATAGCTCCTACGAGCAGTACTTC	CASSFSSGYSSYEQYF	16	.	TRBD2	TRBV5-1	TRBJ2-7
TGTGCCAGCAGGGGGGGGGAAGTAAACATTCAGTACTTC	CASRGGEVNIQYF	13	.	TRBD2	TRBV2	TRBJ2-4
TGTGCCAGCAGCTTAAATCAAGGGGTGAACACCGGGGAGCTGTTTTTT	CASSLNQGVNTGELFF	16	.	.	TRBV7-3	TRBJ2-2
TGTGCCAGCAGTGAAGCACAGGGAGGGCAGCCCCAGCATTTT	CASSEAQGGQPQHF	14	once	.	TRBV2	TRBJ1-5
TGTGCCAGCAGGAACAACAGGGGCGCTGAAGCTTTCTTT	CASRNNRGAEAFF	13	.	TRBD1	TRBV11-2	TRBJ1-1
TGTGCCAGCAGCGTAGACCAGGGGGCATCCTACGAGCAGTACTTC	CASSVDQGASYEQYF	15	.	TRBD1	TRBV9	TRBJ2-7
TGTGCCAGCAGCTTGGCGGAGCTAAGCACAGATACGCAGTATTTT	CASSLAELSTDTQYF	15	many	.	TRBV11-2	TRBJ2-3
TGTGCTAGTGGTTCACTAGCGGGAGGCTCCTACAATGAGCAGTTCTTC	CASGSLAGGSYNEQFF	16	many	TRBD2	TRBV12-5	TRBJ2-1